Listed below are T cell receptor beta chains from one sample, sequenced in a study of T cell changes during pregnancy in multiple sclerosis. Only in-frame clones appear in the TCRdb table, and some are missing; sequencing was by immunoSEQ multiplex PCR. The sample includes around 80,000 clones, more than 90% of them seen just once. The starting material was peripheral blood, obtained in the second trimester of pregnancy. The receptors derive from a female donor with multiple sclerosis, enrolled in a pregnancy study. Each CDR3 is given without its conserved first and last residue. The order of the fields is J gene, V gene, CDR3 protein.

TRBJ2-7	TRBV18	ASSPGGLQSGD
TRBJ1-1	TRBV13	ASSPRGRRTEAF
TRBJ2-7	TRBV27	ASSGGIYSYEQY
TRBJ2-7	TRBV7-8	ASSLVVAGPPGQY
TRBJ1-1	TRBV4-3	ASRPTGVDTEAF
TRBJ2-3	TRBV30	AWRIRSTDTQY
TRBJ2-3	TRBV15	ATSREASNPFLDTQY
TRBJ1-4	TRBV19	ASSIGYRASNEKLF
TRBJ1-2	TRBV13	ASSNFGYT
TRBJ2-1	TRBV15	ATSRSGSSYNEQF
TRBJ2-2	TRBV29-1	SVEEGGDMGVKPGELF
TRBJ2-6	TRBV5-8	ASSLEPLGANVLT
TRBJ1-1	TRBV4-1	ASSQDRSWAEAF
TRBJ2-1	TRBV7-7	ASSSSTSGRAEQF
TRBJ2-1	TRBV5-6	ASSLRREGRSRNEQF
TRBJ2-7	TRBV27	ASGPTAPPTYEQY
TRBJ2-7	TRBV28	ASSFLGQGYEQY
TRBJ2-1	TRBV30	AWSHKTGPPYNEQF
TRBJ1-2	TRBV5-1	ASNRWGIRDRYYGYT
TRBJ1-2	TRBV27	ASRGTGGRYGYT